Each of the 18 T cell receptor beta chains below was sequenced from the same sample in a study of blood T cell repertoires in COVID-19. Sequenced by immunoSEQ multiplex PCR; TCRdb stores in-frame clones only, minus some. The table records under 400,000 clones, about 86% of them present only once. Sample: PBMCs or T cells enriched from blood (not recorded which). The receptors originated from a middle-aged woman with acute COVID-19.

This sequence joins TRBV19 and TRBJ1-6; D may be TRBD1 (5 bases). The CDR3 sequence is 15 residues long. Germline V gives CDR1 LNHDA, CDR2 SQIVND (reference sequence). Trimming cost V 6 bases and J 10 bases, with 19 bases left between them. In nucleotides, the CDR3 is TGTGCCAGTAGGACCATAATGCAGGGTCCCTCACCCCTCCACTTT. It specifies CASRTIMQGPSPLHF.

The CDR3 sequence is CASNAGASSYEQYF. CDR3 sequence (DNA): TGTGCCAGCAACGCGGGCGCCAGCTCCTACGAGCAGTACTTC. The chain couples TRBV6-5 to TRBJ2-7; possible D gene TRBD2, 5 bases. Germline V gene lookup returns CDR1 MNHEY and CDR2 SVGAGI. CDR3 length: 14 amino acids. Deletions cut 7 bases from V and 0 bases from J, with 13 bases between.

This sequence joins TRBV19 and TRBJ2-1; TRBD2 aligns across 14 bases. The germline V gene encodes CDR1 LNHDA and CDR2 SQIVND (reference sequence). J lost 1 base, V lost 5 bases, and 4 bases had no gene match. The CDR3 covers 17 residues. CDR3 nucleotides: TGTGCCAGTAGTCGAGGACTAGCGGGAGGTTCCTACAATGAGCAGTTCTTC. Translated, it gives CASSRGLAGGSYNEQFF. Based on the CDR3 plus reference TRBV19 and TRBJ2-1, the full variable domain is DGGITQSPKYLFRKEGQNVTLSCEQNLNHDAMYWYRQDPGQGLRLIYYSQIVNDFQKGDIAEGYSVSREKKESFPLTVTSAQKNPTAFYLCASSRGLAGGSYNEQFFGPGTRLTVL.

CDR3 region: CASSSYLTGTGGGYTF. In DNA form, the CDR3 reads TGTGCCAGCAGCTCCTACCTCACCGGGACAGGGGGTGGCTACACCTTC. The chain employs TRBV5-6 and TRBJ1-2; 11 positions agree with TRBD1. Germline CDR1 SGHDT, CDR2 YYEEEE. Trimming removed 3 bases from V and 7 bases from J; junction bases left unmatched: 11. This CDR3 has 16 amino acids.

The DNA of the CDR3 is TGTGCCAGCAGTTTCGCCCCAGATCTGAATTCACCCCTCCACTTT. It translates to CASSFAPDLNSPLHF. V usage is TRBV27 and J usage is TRBJ1-6, with D hard to call. The CDR3 covers 15 residues. V lost 3 bases and J 7 bases, leaving 13 bases between the germline ends. CDR1 is MNHEY, CDR2 SMNVEV, per germline (reference sequence).

A few counts support this clone. The CDR3 nucleotides read TGTGCCAGCTCACCAGAGACAGGGGTTGAAAAACTGTTTTTT. This gives the protein CASSPETGVEKLFF. V is TRBV18 and J is TRBJ1-4, with 8 bases identical to TRBD1. The CDR3 covers 14 residues. The V and J ends lost 2 bases and 7 bases, in that order; junction bases with no gene match: 3. Per germline, CDR1 KGHSH and CDR2 LQKENI.

The chain uses TRBV5-1 and TRBJ2-1, with D possibly TRBD2 on 6 matching bases. The CDR3 loop spans 17 amino acids. Germline V gives CDR1 SGHRS, CDR2 YFSETQ. Trimming left V 0 bases short and J 3 bases short, with 16 bases between. The CDR3 DNA reads as TGCGCCAGCAGCTTGGCAACTAGCCCCTTGCGCTACAATGAGCAGTTCTTC. It encodes CASSLATSPLRYNEQFF. The whole variable domain, filled in from reference TRBV5-1 and TRBJ2-1, reads KAGVTQTPRYLIKTRGQQVTLSCSPISGHRSVSWYQQTPGQGLQFLFEYFSETQRNKGNFPGRFSGRQFSNSRSEMNVSTLELGDSALYLCASSLATSPLRYNEQFFGPGTRLTVL.

This chain uses TRBV6-2 or TRBV6-3 with TRBJ1-4; 7 bases match TRBD1. Germline V gene lookup returns CDR1 MNHEY and CDR2 SVGEGT. J lost 8 bases, V lost 4 bases, and 16 bases had no gene match. The CDR3 sequence is 17 residues long. The CDR3 DNA reads TGTGCCAGCAGTTCGCCCCAACAGGGGCCCGTAGGGGAAAAACTGTTTTTT. Residues: CASSSPQQGPVGEKLFF.

This clone was seen once. The chain uses TRBV19 and TRBJ1-2; D is possibly TRBD1 (6 bases). The length of the CDR3 is 11 residues. V gave up 10 bases and J gave up 6 bases, with 12 bases separating them. Germline lookup yields CDR1 LNHDA and CDR2 SQIVND (reference sequence). CDR3 nucleotide sequence: TGTGCCACAAGTCAGGGGAATGGCTACACCTTC. As protein: CATSQGNGYTF.

The chain recombines TRBV19 with TRBJ1-1; TRBD1 matches at 7 bases. CDR1 LNHDA and CDR2 SQIVND come from the germline V gene (reference sequence). V shed 5 bases and J 4 bases; nucleotides not matched to a gene: 16. The CDR3 sequence is 17 residues long. CDR3 amino acids: CASSHTPGQPAFTEAFF. The CDR3 DNA follows: TGTGCCAGTAGTCATACTCCGGGACAGCCCGCCTTCACTGAAGCTTTCTTT.

This chain uses TRBV6-5 with TRBJ2-7, with D possibly matching TRBD2 (6 bases). CDR1 is MNHEY and CDR2 is SVGAGI in the germline V gene. This CDR3 is built from 15 residues. Deletions cut 7 bases from V and 3 bases from J, with 19 bases between. The CDR3 DNA reads TGTGCCAGCACGGACGGAGCGGGCCTTTTCTACGAGCAGTACTTC. This codes for CASTDGAGLFYEQYF.

The chain is built from TRBV27 and TRBJ2-2; D gene unclear. Deletions cut 3 bases from V and 2 bases from J, with 10 bases between. The germline CDR1 and CDR2 sequences are MNHEY and SMNVEV (reference sequence). The CDR3 loop spans 15 amino acids. The CDR3 region is CASSFFGGNTGELFF. CDR3 nucleotide sequence: TGTGCCAGCAGTTTCTTTGGCGGCAACACCGGGGAGCTGTTTTTT.

V usage is TRBV5-6 and J usage is TRBJ1-2; 7 bases agree with TRBD1. CDR3 length equals 15 residues. Unmatched junction bases numbered 11, after V lost 3 bases and J lost 6 bases. Germline-derived CDR1 and CDR2 are SGHDT and YYEEEE. CDR3 residues: CASSSTQGIADGYTF. As DNA, the CDR3 is TGTGCCAGCAGCTCTACACAGGGGATCGCTGATGGCTACACCTTC.

The J gene is TRBJ2-5, the V gene TRBV28, with 9 nucleotides matching TRBD1. The CDR3 runs to 16 residues. Germline CDR1 reads MDHEN; CDR2 reads SYDVKM. Trimming took 6 bases from V and 4 from J; bases not matched to a gene: 12. DNA of the CDR3: TGTGCCAGCAGGGGACAGGACAGGGGTTTTAGAGAGACCCAGTACTTC. This gives the protein CASRGQDRGFRETQYF.

J is TRBJ2-2 and V is TRBV7-3; the match to TRBD1 covers 8 bases. Germline-derived CDR1 and CDR2 are SGHTA and FQGTGA. The CDR3 loop spans 18 amino acids. J was trimmed by 1 base and V by 5 bases; bases with no gene match: 12. The CDR3 DNA reads as TGTGCCAGCAGCCCCCGGACAGGGCCGAGAGTGAACACCGGGGAGCTGTTTTTT. Translated: CASSPRTGPRVNTGELFF.

The chain is built from TRBV11-1 and TRBJ2-5, with D possibly matching TRBD2 (5 bases). Germline CDR1 reads SGHAT; CDR2 reads FQDESV (reference sequence). The CDR3 is made up of 13 amino acids. V was clipped by 5 bases and J by 5 bases, with 12 bases between them. CDR3 residues: CASSRGPGETQYF. For the CDR3, the DNA is TGTGCCAGCAGCCGTGGCCCGGGGGAGACCCAGTACTTC.

This chain uses TRBV5-1 with TRBJ1-1; D unclear. With 2 bases removed from V and 4 bases from J, the gap between germline ends came to 15 bases. The CDR3 consists of 15 residues. Germline V gene lookup returns CDR1 SGHRS and CDR2 YFSETQ. This chain's CDR3 is CASSFTVTAGTEAFF. The CDR3 bases are TGCGCCAGCAGCTTTACTGTGACGGCGGGCACTGAAGCTTTCTTT.

This chain connects TRBV29-1 to TRBJ2-7; 7 nucleotides match TRBD1. The V gene end was trimmed by 4 bases and the J gene end by 4 bases; junction bases not matched to a gene: 7. CDR1 is SQVTM and CDR2 is ANQGSEA in the germline V gene. The CDR3 contains 13 residues. The CDR3 protein is CSVVLTGTYEQYF. The CDR3 region has the DNA TGCAGCGTTGTTTTGACAGGGACGTACGAGCAGTACTTC.